This paragraph covers one TCR beta chain sequence. TCRdb independently ran MiXCR on the RT-PCR reads; one entry per CDR3 protein. The table lists fewer than 800,000 distinct CDR3 sequences, 14% of them singletons. Specimen: memory CD4+ T cells from blood. This receptor was obtained from a female donor in good health, serving as a healthy control.

CDR3 coding DNA: TGCAGTGCTGGACGGGACGGAGGCCCGATACACGAGCAGTACTTC. Encoded protein: CSAGRDGGPIHEQYF. The chain combines TRBV20-1 with TRBJ2-7; D is possibly TRBD1 or TRBD2 (5 bases each). V gave up 5 bases and J gave up 5 bases, with 22 bases separating them. Germline-derived CDR1 and CDR2 are DFQATT and SNEGSKA (reference sequence). The CDR3 spans 15 residues.